In this sample, the clone carrying this TCR beta chain turned up many times. Its target is unknown. Relying on iRepertoire HTBI primers and Arm-PCR of CDR3 regions, the team built TCR beta libraries. TCRdb analysed the multiplex PCR reads with MiXCR anew, one entry per CDR3 protein. Here the sample spans hundreds of thousands of distinct CDR3 sequences, roughly 15% being singletons. These data belong to a study of regulatory T cells in long-lasting Graves disease. The study, taken as a whole, reports: Graves' patients with persistent disease showed TCR diversity lower than patients newly diagnosed. Newly diagnosed patients shared 750 to 1,000 public clonotypes; persistent patients shared approximately 2,700.

Trimming shortened V by 2 bases and J by 1 base, and 8 bases separated the two germline ends. The CDR3 spans 14 residues. Germline V lookup: CDR1 SGHAT, CDR2 FQNNGV. Documented time point: newly diagnosed GD, antithyroid drugs for less than 3 months. After RNA was extracted from PBMCs, the TCR library was made from it. A further study also used this sample, focusing on T cells in Graves' hyperthyroidism and ophthalmopathy. That study reports: Graves' hyperthyroidism was deemed stable absent ophthalmopathy progression within 18 months.

This material consisted of peripheral blood mononuclear cells (PBMCs), taken at new diagnosis, from a patient treated with antithyroid drugs. The chain recombines TRBV11-2 with TRBJ1-1, with D uncertain. This receptor was obtained from a woman younger than 45 with Graves disease. The CDR3: CASSLIGRNTEAFF. The DNA for the CDR3 is TGTGCCAGCAGCTTAATCGGTCGGAACACTGAAGCTTTCTTT.